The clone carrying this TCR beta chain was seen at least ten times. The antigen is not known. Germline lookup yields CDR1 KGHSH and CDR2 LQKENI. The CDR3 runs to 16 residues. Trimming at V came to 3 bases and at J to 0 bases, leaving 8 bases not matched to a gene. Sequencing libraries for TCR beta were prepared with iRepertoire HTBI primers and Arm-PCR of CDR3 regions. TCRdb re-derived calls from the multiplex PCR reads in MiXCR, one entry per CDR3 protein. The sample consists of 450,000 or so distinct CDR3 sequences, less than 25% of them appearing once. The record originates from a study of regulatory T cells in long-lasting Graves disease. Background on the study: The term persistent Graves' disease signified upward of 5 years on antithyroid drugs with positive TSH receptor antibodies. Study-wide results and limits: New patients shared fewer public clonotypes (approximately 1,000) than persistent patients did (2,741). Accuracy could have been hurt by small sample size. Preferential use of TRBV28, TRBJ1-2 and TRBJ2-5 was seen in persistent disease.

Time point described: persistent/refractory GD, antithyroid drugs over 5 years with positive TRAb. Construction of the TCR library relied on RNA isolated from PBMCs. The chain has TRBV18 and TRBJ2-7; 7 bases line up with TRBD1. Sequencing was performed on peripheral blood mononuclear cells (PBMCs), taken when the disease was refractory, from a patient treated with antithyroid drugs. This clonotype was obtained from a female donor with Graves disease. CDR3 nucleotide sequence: TGTGCCAGCTCACCGCGAGGACAGGCCAGCTCCTACGAGCAGTACTTC. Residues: CASSPRGQASSYEQYF.